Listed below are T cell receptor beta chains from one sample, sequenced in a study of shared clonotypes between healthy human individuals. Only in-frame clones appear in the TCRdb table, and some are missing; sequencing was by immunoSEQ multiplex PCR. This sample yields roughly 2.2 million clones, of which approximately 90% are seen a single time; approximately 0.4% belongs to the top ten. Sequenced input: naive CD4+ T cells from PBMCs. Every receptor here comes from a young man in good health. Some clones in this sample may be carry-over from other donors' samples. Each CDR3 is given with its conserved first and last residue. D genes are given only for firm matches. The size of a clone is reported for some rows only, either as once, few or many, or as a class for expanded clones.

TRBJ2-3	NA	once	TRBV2	CASRQDLSDTQYF	TGTGCCAGCAGACAGGACCTGTCAGATACGCAGTATTTT
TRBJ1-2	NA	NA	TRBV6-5	CASSYSGREGYGYTF	TGTGCCAGCAGTTACTCGGGCAGGGAAGGCTATGGCTACACCTTC
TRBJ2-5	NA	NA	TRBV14	CASSQVAGHKTQYF	TGTGCCAGCAGCCAAGTGGCGGGCCACAAGACCCAGTACTTC
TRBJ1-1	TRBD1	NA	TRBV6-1	CASTMDRVGTEAFF	TGTGCCAGCACTATGGACAGGGTAGGCACTGAAGCTTTCTTT
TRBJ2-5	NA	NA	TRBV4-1	CASSQDPTVQETQYF	TGCGCCAGCAGCCAAGATCCCACTGTTCAAGAGACCCAGTACTTC
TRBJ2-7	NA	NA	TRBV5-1	CASGIAPGPYEQYF	TGCGCCAGCGGAATTGCACCCGGCCCCTACGAGCAGTACTTC
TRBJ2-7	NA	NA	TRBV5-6	CASSLFRQVADGEQYF	TGTGCCAGCAGCTTGTTCCGACAGGTCGCCGACGGCGAGCAGTACTTC
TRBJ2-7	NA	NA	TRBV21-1	CASSKGRGYLEQYF	TGTGCCAGCAGCAAAGGCCGGGGTTACCTCGAGCAGTACTTC
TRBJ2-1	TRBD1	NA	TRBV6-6	CASSYSSEGQGRFF	TGTGCCAGCAGTTACTCGAGTGAGGGACAGGGTCGGTTCTTC
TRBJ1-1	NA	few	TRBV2	CASRDSYEAFF	TGTGCCAGCAGGGATTCTTATGAAGCTTTCTTT
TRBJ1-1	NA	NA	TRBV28	CASRRLGGEAFF	TGTGCCAGCAGACGCCTCGGGGGGGAAGCTTTCTTT
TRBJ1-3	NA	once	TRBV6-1	CASSESQQGNTIYF	TGTGCCAGCAGTGAAAGTCAACAGGGTAACACCATATATTTT
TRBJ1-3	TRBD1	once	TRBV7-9	CASSFPGQGYTIYF	TGTGCCAGCAGCTTTCCGGGACAGGGTTACACCATATATTTT
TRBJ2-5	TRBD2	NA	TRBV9	CASSPRRGVGETQYF	TGTGCCAGCAGCCCACGTCGGGGGGTCGGGGAGACCCAGTACTTC